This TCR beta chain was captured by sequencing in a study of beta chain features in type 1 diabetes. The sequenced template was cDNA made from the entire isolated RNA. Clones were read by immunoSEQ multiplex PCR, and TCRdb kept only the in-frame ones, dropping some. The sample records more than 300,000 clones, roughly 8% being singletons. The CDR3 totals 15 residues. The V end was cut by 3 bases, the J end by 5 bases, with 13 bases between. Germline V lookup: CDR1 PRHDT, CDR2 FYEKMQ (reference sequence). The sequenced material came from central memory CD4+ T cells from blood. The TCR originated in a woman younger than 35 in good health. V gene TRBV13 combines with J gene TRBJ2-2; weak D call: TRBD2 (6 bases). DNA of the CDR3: TGTGCCAGCAGCTTGATCGGACTAACTACCGGGGAGCTGTTTTTT. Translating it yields CASSLIGLTTGELFF.